This TCR beta chain was sequenced for a study of OX40 agonist ivuxolimab in advanced cancers. Findings and limits, study-wide: At 0.1 to 3.0 mg/kg and by week 6, clonal expansion occurred in CD4+ and CD8+ blood T cells.

This CDR3 is built from 15 residues. The V gene's germline CDR1 is SGHNT and CDR2 YENEEA. The J segment lost 4 bases and the V segment lost 6 bases, leaving 5 bases of the junction unmatched. With respect to this clone: Its target is unknown.

Assay used: immunoSEQ multiplex PCR; TCRdb lists only in-frame clones, some missing. The table includes 82,000 or so clones, around 90% detected once. The chain recombines TRBV11-3 with TRBJ2-3; the match to TRBD1 covers 12 bases. Sequencing used CD4+ or CD8+ T cells sorted from blood, obtained in a trial of the OX40 agonist ivuxolimab. This TCR was sampled from an adult with an advanced solid tumor such as melanoma, head and neck, liver or kidney cancer. As DNA, the CDR3 is TGTGCCAGCAGAACGGGACAGGGGGCGGCAGATACGCAGTATTTT. It specifies CASRTGQGAADTQYF.